One and the same sample provided the 7 T cell receptor beta chains below, sequenced in a study of radiation and T cells in renal cell carcinoma. Produced via immunoSEQ multiplex PCR; TCRdb's table is partial and in-frame only. The sample lists some 120,000 clones, 88% occurring once. Time point reported: blood 2 weeks post-SBRT. Treatment indicated: 15 Gy SBRT to primary tumor, nephrectomy 4 weeks later. The sample was blood, taken from a patient whose treatment included radiotherapy and nephrectomy. These receptors all come from a woman aged 70-85 years with renal cell carcinoma.

This rearrangement joins TRBV28 to TRBJ2-2; TRBD2 might be the D (5 bases). Germline V gene data show CDR1 as MDHEN and CDR2 as SYDVKM. The CDR3 spans 15 residues. Trimming took 3 bases from V and 3 from J, leaving 11 bases between them. CDR3 bases: TGTGCCAGCAGTTTGTTAGCGCGGCACACCGGGGAGCTGTTTTTT. This translates into CASSLLARHTGELFF.

The genes are TRBV4-2 and TRBJ2-7, with D unclear. The CDR3 runs 14 residues. V was clipped by 4 bases and J by 4 bases, with 14 bases between them. From germline, CDR1 is LGHNA and CDR2 YNFKEQ. The CDR3, as DNA: TGTGCCAGCAGCCGACCCGGACGGCAATACGAGCAGTACTTC. It yields the protein CASSRPGRQYEQYF.

Only a few counts were recorded for this clone. The rearrangement uses TRBV7-2 and TRBJ1-1; D is ambiguous. The CDR3 spans 12 residues. The V end lost 6 bases, the J end lost 6 bases, and 11 bases lay between the germline ends. Germline-derived CDR1 and CDR2 are SGHTA and FQGNSA. CDR3 protein: CASSYFGAEAFF. The CDR3 DNA follows: TGTGCCAGCAGTTACTTCGGGGCTGAAGCTTTCTTT.

The chain employs TRBV19 and TRBJ2-7; D is possibly TRBD1 or TRBD2 (5 bases each). The germline V gene has CDR1 LNHDA and CDR2 SQIVND (reference sequence). The CDR3 is 14 residues long. The V gene lost 6 bases and the J gene lost 4 bases, with 16 bases spanning the gap. CDR3 DNA sequence: TGTGCCAGTAGGCCGGGACCGGTTGGGTACGAGCAGTACTTC. This codes for CASRPGPVGYEQYF.

This chain links TRBV9 with TRBJ1-6, with TRBD1 as a possible D gene (6 bases). This CDR3 has 16 amino acids. From germline, CDR1 is SGDLS and CDR2 YYNGEE. Trimming took off 4 bases at V and 7 bases at J, with 18 bases between the two ends. Written as DNA, the CDR3 is TGTGCCAGCAGCACCTCGTGGACAGATTTGAATTCACCCCTCCACTTT. This sequence encodes CASSTSWTDLNSPLHF.

The chain recombines TRBV18 with TRBJ2-2; D remains ambiguous. V dropped 4 bases and J dropped 4 bases, with 10 bases sitting between them. The CDR3 covers 14 residues. Germline V gene data show CDR1 as KGHSH and CDR2 as LQKENI. DNA of the CDR3: TGTGCCAGCTCACTGCTACAAAGCACCGGGGAGCTGTTTTTT. It translates to CASSLLQSTGELFF.

This sequence joins TRBV2 and TRBJ1-1, with D unclear. The CDR3 consists of 15 residues. V shed 8 bases and J shed 0 bases, with 16 bases lying between them. Germline V gives CDR1 SNHLY, CDR2 FYNNEI. The CDR3 nucleotides are TGTGCCAGCGGGTACGAGGGTTGGGTGAACACTGAAGCTTTCTTT. Its protein product is CASGYEGWVNTEAFF.